This T cell receptor beta chain is drawn from a study of beta chain features in type 1 diabetes. General study results and limits: People with Type 1 diabetes carried modestly yet significantly shorter TCRB CDR3s in all four CD4+ subsets. Highly expressing activated T cells could be over-counted with a cDNA template.

The authors reverse transcribed all of the isolated RNA, so sequencing captured expressed TCRB transcripts. The assay was immunoSEQ multiplex PCR, and TCRdb's table has in-frame clones only and misses some. The sample shows 640,000 or so clones, 10% to 15% of them seen only once. In this sample, this clone turned up a few times. No antigen is known for it. In germline, CDR1 is SGHDT, CDR2 YYEEEE. Trimming removed 6 bases from V and 4 bases from J; junction bases left unmatched: 9. CDR3 size: 14 residues. The sequencing input was naive CD4+ T cells from blood. The chain links TRBV5-6 to TRBJ1-2; 7 positions match TRBD1. This TCR was recovered from a man in his late teens or twenties with type 1 diabetes. The CDR3 DNA is TGTGCCAGCACCGGGACAGTGCCCAGCTATGGCTACACCTTC. Its translation: CASTGTVPSYGYTF.